Listed below are T cell receptor beta chains from one sample, sequenced in a study of technical replicates of blood from several donors. The method was immunoSEQ multiplex PCR; TCRdb's version includes in-frame clones alone and lacks a portion of them. The sample records roughly 48,000 clones, 80% to 95% being singletons. The sample comprised PBMCs. The receptors were gathered from a human donor in good health. Some clones in this sample may be carry-over from other donors' samples. The CDR3 runs from the conserved cysteine through the conserved F or W. D genes are given only for firm matches. Not every row has a clone size; where given, it reads once, few, many or a size class.

v_gene	abundance	d_gene	j_gene	CDR3nt	CDR3aa
TRBV19	.	.	TRBJ1-5	TGTGCCAGTAGTACCCGACAACGCAATCAGCCCCAGCATTTT	CASSTRQRNQPQHF
TRBV16	.	.	TRBJ2-6	TGTGCCAGCAGCCAATCGTGGGGGGCTGGGGCCAACGTCCTGACTTTC	CASSQSWGAGANVLTF
TRBV7-7	.	TRBD2	TRBJ2-5	TGTGCCAGCAGTCCAGCGGGGGCTAGCGGGGGGAGAGAGACCCAGTACTTC	CASSPAGASGGRETQYF
TRBV19	.	TRBD2	TRBJ2-3	TGTGCCAGTAAGAGCGGGGCGCCGGGTAATACGCAGTATTTT	CASKSGAPGNTQYF
TRBV5-1	.	.	TRBJ2-6	TGCGCCAGCACCAGGGGCGACGGGGCCAACGTCCTGACTTTC	CASTRGDGANVLTF
TRBV5-4	.	TRBD2	TRBJ2-3	TGTGCCAGCAGCGTCTTGGGGGGGGGAATAGATACGCAGTATTTT	CASSVLGGGIDTQYF
TRBV6-1	.	.	TRBJ2-3	TGTGCCAGCAGCCGCACCGCGAGCACAGATACGCAGTATTTT	CASSRTASTDTQYF
TRBV2	.	.	TRBJ2-2	TGTGCCAGCAGTGAAATTTTGGGGGGAGCCGGGGAGCTGTTTTTT	CASSEILGGAGELFF
TRBV5-1	.	TRBD2	TRBJ2-1	TGCGCCAGTTCCCCTAGCGGGGGTTACAATGAGCAGTTCTTC	CASSPSGGYNEQFF
TRBV15	.	.	TRBJ2-1	TGTGCCACCAGCAGCGTGACTTACTACAATGAGCAGTTCTTC	CATSSVTYYNEQFF
TRBV6-5	.	TRBD2	TRBJ2-2	TGTGCCAGCAGTTACTCGACTAGCGGGAGTAGCGGGGAGCTGTTTTTT	CASSYSTSGSSGELFF
TRBV5-1	.	.	TRBJ2-2	TGCGCCAGCAGCGGCGGACTCGGGAACACCGGGGAGCTGTTTTTT	CASSGGLGNTGELFF
TRBV7-3	once	TRBD2	TRBJ2-1	TGTGCCAGCAGCTCCGATTCGGGACTAGCCTACAATGAGCAGTTCTTC	CASSSDSGLAYNEQFF
TRBV7-9	.	.	TRBJ1-3	TGTGCCAGCAGCCTTGGGGAGGGAAACACCATATATTTT	CASSLGEGNTIYF
TRBV30	.	.	TRBJ2-5	TGTGCCTGGTCGTTACAAGAGACCCAGTACTTC	CAWSLQETQYF
TRBV7-9	.	TRBD1	TRBJ1-5	TGTGCCAGCAGCCTGCAGGGGGAATTCGGGCCCCAGCATTTT	CASSLQGEFGPQHF
TRBV6-6	.	.	TRBJ1-5	TGTGCCAGCAGTCTGACACTTAGCAATCAGCCCCAGCATTTT	CASSLTLSNQPQHF
TRBV14	.	TRBD2	TRBJ2-7	TGTGCCAGCAGCCAGGGGTACAGCGGGGGCTCCTACGAGCAGTACTTC	CASSQGYSGGSYEQYF
TRBV7-9	.	TRBD2	TRBJ2-1	TGTGCCAGCAGCGAACTAGCGGGAGGGGAGAATGAGCAGTTCTTC	CASSELAGGENEQFF
TRBV5-6	.	TRBD2	TRBJ2-4	TGTGCCAGCAGCTTGGCGGGGGGAAACATTCAGTACTTC	CASSLAGGNIQYF
TRBV6-4	.	TRBD1	TRBJ2-3	TGTGCCAGCAGTGTGAACAGGGGGTCAGATACGCAGTATTTT	CASSVNRGSDTQYF
TRBV5-4	.	TRBD1	TRBJ1-2	TGTGCCAGCAGCGATCCCGGGACAGGGAACTATGGCTACACCTTC	CASSDPGTGNYGYTF
TRBV30	.	.	TRBJ1-5	TGTGCCTGCCGGGAAGTCAATCAGCCCCAGCATTTT	CACREVNQPQHF
TRBV29-1	.	.	TRBJ2-1	TGCAGCGCAACAGGGAGCGGTGAGCAGTTCTTC	CSATGSGEQFF
TRBV7-9	.	.	TRBJ1-1	TGTGCCAGCAGCTTCGGAACAGGGCACGAAGTGGCTTTCTTT	CASSFGTGHEVAFF
TRBV30	.	TRBD1	TRBJ1-5	TGTGCCTGGAGGGAAGGGACAGGGGGCTTCGGTCAGCCCCAGCATTTT	CAWREGTGGFGQPQHF
TRBV27	.	TRBD1	TRBJ1-1	TGTGCCAGCAGTTTCTCAGGGGGCACTGAAGCTTTCTTT	CASSFSGGTEAFF
TRBV7-2	.	.	TRBJ2-7	TGTGCCAGCACCCGAGGCCCGGGATACGAGCAGTACTTC	CASTRGPGYEQYF
TRBV5-8	.	TRBD1	TRBJ1-1	TGTGCCAGCAGCTTGGGGGGCAGGGGGAATGAAGCTTTCTTT	CASSLGGRGNEAFF
TRBV7-9	.	TRBD1	TRBJ2-7	TGTGCCAGCAGCCGGACAGGGGCGAGCTCCTACGAGCAGTACTTC	CASSRTGASSYEQYF
TRBV7-7	.	.	TRBJ2-1	TGTGCCAGCAGCGCACGACAGGACTACAATGAGCAGTTCTTC	CASSARQDYNEQFF
TRBV5-1	.	.	TRBJ1-1	TGCGCCAGCACCCCTGGCGGGGGGCTGGACACTGAAGCTTTCTTT	CASTPGGGLDTEAFF
TRBV5-8	.	TRBD2	TRBJ2-2	TGTGCCAGCACCCCGGGACTAGCGGGCGAGGAGAACACCGGGGAGCTGTTTTTT	CASTPGLAGEENTGELFF
TRBV7-7	.	TRBD2	TRBJ2-1	TGTGCCACCGCGGGACTAGGGGATGAGCAGTTCTTC	CATAGLGDEQFF
TRBV7-3	.	TRBD2	TRBJ2-1	TGTGCCAGCAGCCCCCGGGAGGGTTATGAGCAGTTCTTC	CASSPREGYEQFF
TRBV5-5	.	TRBD2	TRBJ2-5	TGTGCCAGCAGCTTGGGCCCAGTACGTGCAGCGGGAGAGGAGACCCAGTACTTC	CASSLGPVRAAGEETQYF
TRBV2	.	.	TRBJ2-1	TGTGCCAGCAGTGATGGGGAGACGATTTACAATGAGCAGTTCTTC	CASSDGETIYNEQFF
TRBV7-8	.	TRBD1	TRBJ2-2	TGTGCCAGCAGCTTATGGGGACAGGTTACCGGGGAGCTGTTTTTT	CASSLWGQVTGELFF
TRBV10-3	.	.	TRBJ2-1	TGTGCCATCAGTGAGTCGAGGGATGAGCAGTTCTTC	CAISESRDEQFF
TRBV7-6	.	TRBD1	TRBJ2-6	TGTGCCAGCAGTCCGACAGGGGTCGGGGCCAACGTCCTGACTTTC	CASSPTGVGANVLTF
TRBV7-2	.	.	TRBJ1-1	TGTGCCAGCAGCTTAAGGAGGCTAGGCACTGAAGCTTTCTTT	CASSLRRLGTEAFF
TRBV4-3	.	.	TRBJ2-4	TGCGCCAGCAGCCAAGTTCTTCAGGGGCCCGGCAAAAACATTCAGTACTTC	CASSQVLQGPGKNIQYF
TRBV6-5	once	.	TRBJ1-1	TGTGCCAGCAGTACTGGCGGGGGGAGGACTGAAGCTTTCTTT	CASSTGGGRTEAFF
TRBV7-8	.	TRBD2	TRBJ2-7	TGTGCCAGCAGCCAAGGACTAGCGGGCTCCTACGAGCAGTACTTC	CASSQGLAGSYEQYF
TRBV5-6	.	.	TRBJ1-2	TGTGCCAGCAGCTTGGTGGAGTATGGCTACACCTTC	CASSLVEYGYTF
TRBV7-9	.	TRBD2	TRBJ2-7	TGTGCCAGCAGCATAACTAGCGCCATCTACGAGCAGTACTTC	CASSITSAIYEQYF
TRBV11-2	.	TRBD2	TRBJ2-1	TGTGCCAGCAGCTTAGTAGCGGGGGGGCCCCATGAGCAGTTCTTC	CASSLVAGGPHEQFF
TRBV11-3	.	TRBD1	TRBJ2-7	TGTGCCAGCAGCTTAGGGACAGGCGGGTCCTACGAGCAGTACTTC	CASSLGTGGSYEQYF
TRBV5-4	.	.	TRBJ1-2	TGTGCCAGCAGCTCGGACCTAGGGGGGGGTGGCTACACCTTC	CASSSDLGGGGYTF
TRBV6-5	few	TRBD2	TRBJ2-7	TGTGCCAGCAGCCCGGGACTAGCGGGATTCTACGAGCAGTACTTC	CASSPGLAGFYEQYF
TRBV13	.	.	TRBJ2-7	TGTGCCAGCAGCCTACCCACGGTCTCCTACGAGCAGTACTTC	CASSLPTVSYEQYF
TRBV10-3	once	.	TRBJ1-1	TGTGCCATCAGTGACCCGCAGGGGTCCGGCACTGAAGCTTTCTTT	CAISDPQGSGTEAFF
TRBV4-2	.	.	TRBJ1-4	TGTGCCAGCAGCCAAGATCTCCAGGGAACTACAACTAATGAAAAACTGTTTTTT	CASSQDLQGTTTNEKLFF
TRBV5-1	.	.	TRBJ1-3	TGCGCCAGCAGCTCTACCTCGGAGGGACACACCATATATTTT	CASSSTSEGHTIYF
TRBV4-1	.	TRBD1	TRBJ2-1	TGCGCCAGCAGCCCAGGACAGGACTACAATGAGCAGTTCTTC	CASSPGQDYNEQFF
TRBV11-1	.	.	TRBJ2-7	TGTGCCAGCAGCAATCGGGGTTTGGGGGAGCAGTACTTC	CASSNRGLGEQYF
TRBV5-6	.	TRBD1	TRBJ1-6	TGTGCCAGCAGTTCTGCCATGGGGACAGGCAACTCACCCCTCCACTTT	CASSSAMGTGNSPLHF
TRBV19	.	.	TRBJ1-2	TGTGCCAGTAGCCTTGAGGGCAGCTACTATGGCTACACCTTC	CASSLEGSYYGYTF